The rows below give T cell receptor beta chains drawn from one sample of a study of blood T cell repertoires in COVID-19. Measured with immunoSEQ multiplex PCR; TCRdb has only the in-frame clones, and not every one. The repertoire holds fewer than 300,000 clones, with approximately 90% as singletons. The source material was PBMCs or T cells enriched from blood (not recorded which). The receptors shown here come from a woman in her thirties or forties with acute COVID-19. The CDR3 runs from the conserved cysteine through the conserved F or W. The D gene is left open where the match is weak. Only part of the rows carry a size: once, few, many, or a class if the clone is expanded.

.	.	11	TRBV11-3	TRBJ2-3	CASRQADTQYF	TGTGCCAGCCGACAGGCAGATACGCAGTATTTT
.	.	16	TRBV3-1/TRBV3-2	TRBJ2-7	CASSQDAGVLSYEQYF	TGTGCCAGCAGCCAAGATGCCGGGGTGCTCTCCTACGAGCAGTACTTC
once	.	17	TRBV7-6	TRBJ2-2	CASSTPGQSLDTGELFF	TGTGCCAGCAGCACCCCGGGCCAATCACTAGACACCGGGGAGCTGTTTTTT
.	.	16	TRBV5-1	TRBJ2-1	CASSLESRAPINEQFF	TGCGCCAGCAGCTTGGAGTCGCGAGCTCCTATCAATGAGCAGTTCTTC
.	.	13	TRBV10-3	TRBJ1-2	CAISDGTVNGYTF	TGTGCCATCAGTGACGGGACTGTTAATGGCTACACCTTC
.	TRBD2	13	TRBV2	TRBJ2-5	CASSRGGQETQYF	TGTGCCAGCAGTCGGGGGGGACAAGAGACCCAGTACTTC
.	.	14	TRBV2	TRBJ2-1	CASIRGIPEGEQFF	TGTGCCAGCATTAGAGGGATTCCCGAGGGTGAGCAGTTCTTC
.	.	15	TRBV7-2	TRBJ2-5	CASSLAGGAWETQYF	TGTGCCAGCAGCTTAGCAGGGGGGGCCTGGGAGACCCAGTACTTC
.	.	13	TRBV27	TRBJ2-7	CASSLTRYYEQYF	TGTGCCAGCAGTTTAACCAGGTACTACGAGCAGTACTTC
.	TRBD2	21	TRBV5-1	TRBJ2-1	CASSWAPTSGDTSGRADEQFF	TGCGCCAGCAGCTGGGCCCCGACTTCCGGTGATACTAGCGGGAGGGCCGATGAGCAGTTCTTC
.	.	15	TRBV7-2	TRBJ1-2	CATLLDRSPNYGYTF	TGTGCCACCCTACTGGACAGATCTCCTAACTATGGCTACACCTTC
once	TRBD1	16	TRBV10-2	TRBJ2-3	CASSAGTGISTDTQYF	TGCGCCAGCAGTGCCGGGACAGGGATAAGCACAGATACGCAGTATTTT
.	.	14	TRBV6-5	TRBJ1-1	CASSNWGGIAEAFF	TGTGCCAGCAGTAACTGGGGGGGGATTGCTGAAGCTTTCTTT
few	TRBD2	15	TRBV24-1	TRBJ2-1	CATSQTSGRANEQFF	TGTGCCACCAGTCAAACTAGCGGGAGGGCCAACGAGCAGTTCTTC
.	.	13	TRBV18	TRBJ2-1	CASSRRSDNEQFF	TGTGCCAGCTCACGTCGCAGCGACAATGAGCAGTTCTTC
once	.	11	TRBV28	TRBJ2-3	CASSTLAAQYF	TGTGCCAGCAGTACATTAGCCGCGCAGTATTTT